These T cell receptor beta chains were read from a single sample in a study of blood T cell repertoires in COVID-19. The data were produced by immunoSEQ multiplex PCR, yet TCRdb's version contains in-frame clones alone and is incomplete. The sample has about 440,000 clones, around 88% seen once. The sequencing input was peripheral blood. The receptors here all came from a woman under 40 with acute or convalescent COVID-19. Each CDR3 is given with its conserved first and last residue. A D gene is named only where the DNA matches it firmly. Size tells how often a clone was seen (once, few, many) or the class of an expanded clone, and some rows leave it out.

j_call: TRBJ2-3
clone_size: .
d_call: .
v_call: TRBV14
cdr3_nt: TGTGCCAGCAGCCAACGGGGGACCCCGAATACGCAGTATTTT
cdr3_aa: CASSQRGTPNTQYF

j_call: TRBJ1-5
clone_size: .
d_call: .
v_call: TRBV27
cdr3_nt: TGTGCCAGCAGTTTGCTCAGGAATAGCAATCAGCCCCAGCATTTT
cdr3_aa: CASSLLRNSNQPQHF

j_call: TRBJ1-6
clone_size: few
d_call: TRBD1
v_call: TRBV6-5
cdr3_nt: TGTGCCAGCAGCCAAGCCCCGACAGGGCCGCGAACCCTCCACTTT
cdr3_aa: CASSQAPTGPRTLHF

j_call: TRBJ2-2
clone_size: .
d_call: .
v_call: TRBV7-9
cdr3_nt: TGTGCCAGCAGCTTGAAGCCCTCGGACACCGGGGAGCTGTTTTTT
cdr3_aa: CASSLKPSDTGELFF

j_call: TRBJ1-4
clone_size: .
d_call: .
v_call: TRBV6-5
cdr3_nt: TGTGCCAGCAGTTTCGGGGGAGCAACTAATGAAAAACTGTTTTTT
cdr3_aa: CASSFGGATNEKLFF

j_call: TRBJ2-1
clone_size: .
d_call: .
v_call: TRBV3-1/TRBV3-2
cdr3_nt: TGTGCCAGCAGCCTTTATAGTGGTTACAATGAGCAGTTCTTC
cdr3_aa: CASSLYSGYNEQFF

j_call: TRBJ2-7
clone_size: .
d_call: .
v_call: TRBV28
cdr3_nt: TGTGCCAGCAGTTTGCTCCGGCAGGCTGACGAGCAGTACTTC
cdr3_aa: CASSLLRQADEQYF

j_call: TRBJ2-2
clone_size: once
d_call: .
v_call: TRBV4-1
cdr3_nt: TGCGCCAGCAGCCAAGGATTGGTAGGGGTCAGATTGAACACCGGGGAGCTGTTTTTT
cdr3_aa: CASSQGLVGVRLNTGELFF

j_call: TRBJ2-2
clone_size: .
d_call: .
v_call: TRBV7-9
cdr3_nt: TGTGCCAGCAGATCGACAGGAACCGGGGAGCTGTTTTTT
cdr3_aa: CASRSTGTGELFF

j_call: TRBJ2-7
clone_size: .
d_call: TRBD1
v_call: TRBV28
cdr3_nt: TGTGCCAGCAGTTTGGTTTCGGAAGGGGGCGGTCGGTACTTC
cdr3_aa: CASSLVSEGGGRYF

j_call: TRBJ1-1
clone_size: .
d_call: .
v_call: TRBV28
cdr3_nt: TGTGCCAGCAGTGGCCCGTTGATGTTGAACACTGAAGCTTTCTTT
cdr3_aa: CASSGPLMLNTEAFF

j_call: TRBJ2-3
clone_size: .
d_call: TRBD2
v_call: TRBV6-5
cdr3_nt: TGTGCCAGCAGTCCCCGGACTAGCGGGGCAGATACGCAGTATTTT
cdr3_aa: CASSPRTSGADTQYF

j_call: TRBJ2-5
clone_size: .
d_call: .
v_call: TRBV5-4
cdr3_nt: TGTGCCAGCAGCCGGAGGTGGCAGACCGAAGAGACCCAGTACTTC
cdr3_aa: CASSRRWQTEETQYF

j_call: TRBJ1-1
clone_size: few
d_call: .
v_call: TRBV18
cdr3_nt: TGTGCCAGCTCACCAGAGGGTTTCACTGAAGCTTTCTTT
cdr3_aa: CASSPEGFTEAFF

j_call: TRBJ2-7
clone_size: .
d_call: .
v_call: TRBV29-1
cdr3_nt: TGCAGCGTTGAGATCGGAGGGGTACGCGAGCAGTACTTC
cdr3_aa: CSVEIGGVREQYF

j_call: TRBJ1-2
clone_size: .
d_call: TRBD1
v_call: TRBV4-1
cdr3_nt: TGCGCCAGCAGCCAAGGGACAGGGGGCGGTGATGGCTACACCTTC
cdr3_aa: CASSQGTGGGDGYTF

j_call: TRBJ2-1
clone_size: .
d_call: .
v_call: TRBV6-5
cdr3_nt: TGTGCCAGCACCCCCAGTCAGGGTAGGAATGAGCAGTTCTTC
cdr3_aa: CASTPSQGRNEQFF

j_call: TRBJ2-3
clone_size: .
d_call: TRBD2
v_call: TRBV5-1
cdr3_nt: TGCGCCAGCAGATCGGGACTAGCGGGATCCACAGATACGCAGTATTTT
cdr3_aa: CASRSGLAGSTDTQYF

j_call: TRBJ2-1
clone_size: .
d_call: .
v_call: TRBV6-2/TRBV6-3
cdr3_nt: TGTGCCAGCAGCGACTCCAAGAGAAATGAGCAGTTCTTC
cdr3_aa: CASSDSKRNEQFF

j_call: TRBJ1-5
clone_size: few
d_call: .
v_call: TRBV30
cdr3_nt: TGTGCCTGGAGTGGGGCCAGGGGAGGCAATCAGCCCCAGCATTTT
cdr3_aa: CAWSGARGGNQPQHF

j_call: TRBJ1-4
clone_size: once
d_call: .
v_call: TRBV7-9
cdr3_nt: TGTGCCAGCAGCCTCACAGGGAGAGGAGAAAAACTGTTTTTT
cdr3_aa: CASSLTGRGEKLFF

j_call: TRBJ2-3
clone_size: .
d_call: TRBD1
v_call: TRBV5-1
cdr3_nt: TGCGCCAGCAGCCTAGACAGGGCGAGGACAGATACGCAGTATTTT
cdr3_aa: CASSLDRARTDTQYF

j_call: TRBJ1-1
clone_size: .
d_call: .
v_call: TRBV28
cdr3_nt: TGTGCCAGCAGTTTCACTATGAACACTGAAGCTTTCTTT
cdr3_aa: CASSFTMNTEAFF

j_call: TRBJ2-7
clone_size: .
d_call: TRBD2
v_call: TRBV29-1
cdr3_nt: TGCAGCGTTGCTAGCGGGGGAAGCTCCTACGAGCAGTACTTC
cdr3_aa: CSVASGGSSYEQYF

j_call: TRBJ1-1
clone_size: once
d_call: .
v_call: TRBV2
cdr3_nt: TGTGCCAGCAGGGGCCGGATTATGAACACTGAAGCTTTCTTT
cdr3_aa: CASRGRIMNTEAFF

j_call: TRBJ2-1
clone_size: .
d_call: TRBD1
v_call: TRBV29-1
cdr3_nt: TGCAGCGTAACGACAGGGATTGAGCAGTTCTTC
cdr3_aa: CSVTTGIEQFF

j_call: TRBJ1-6
clone_size: .
d_call: .
v_call: TRBV10-2
cdr3_nt: TGCGCCAGCAGTGAGTTCTCTAATTCACCCCTCCACTTT
cdr3_aa: CASSEFSNSPLHF

j_call: TRBJ2-2
clone_size: .
d_call: .
v_call: TRBV6-1
cdr3_nt: TGTGCCAGCAGTGCCTATCTTACAGGGCGGAACACCGGGGAGCTGTTTTTT
cdr3_aa: CASSAYLTGRNTGELFF

j_call: TRBJ2-2
clone_size: .
d_call: TRBD2
v_call: TRBV19
cdr3_nt: TGTGCCAGCTTTCTCGGGGGGGCCGGGGAGCTGTTTTTT
cdr3_aa: CASFLGGAGELFF

j_call: TRBJ1-5
clone_size: .
d_call: .
v_call: TRBV3-1/TRBV3-2
cdr3_nt: TGTGCCAGCAGCCAAGAATTCGGGAAGGGTCAGCCCCAGCATTTT
cdr3_aa: CASSQEFGKGQPQHF

j_call: TRBJ2-3
clone_size: .
d_call: TRBD1
v_call: TRBV5-6
cdr3_nt: TGTGCCAGCAGCTTGGGGACAGGCCGAGGCACAGATACGCAGTATTTT
cdr3_aa: CASSLGTGRGTDTQYF

j_call: TRBJ2-2
clone_size: .
d_call: .
v_call: TRBV11-2
cdr3_nt: TGTGCCAGCAGCTTAGTTTCCGAGACCGGGGAGCTGTTTTTT
cdr3_aa: CASSLVSETGELFF

j_call: TRBJ2-2
clone_size: once
d_call: TRBD2
v_call: TRBV30
cdr3_nt: TGTGCCTGGAGTGTCGGGACTACTACCGGGGAGCTGTTTTTT
cdr3_aa: CAWSVGTTTGELFF

j_call: TRBJ2-7
clone_size: .
d_call: .
v_call: TRBV7-6
cdr3_nt: TGTGCCAGCAGCTTAACTAGCACTGGAGGCGAGCAGTACTTC
cdr3_aa: CASSLTSTGGEQYF

j_call: TRBJ1-4
clone_size: .
d_call: TRBD1
v_call: TRBV6-5
cdr3_nt: TGTGCCAGCACCTTGGCAGGGGGGTTAGAAAAACTGTTTTTT
cdr3_aa: CASTLAGGLEKLFF

j_call: TRBJ1-1
clone_size: .
d_call: .
v_call: TRBV27
cdr3_nt: TGTGCCAGCAGTTTGGGTACAGGATCCACTGAAGCTTTCTTT
cdr3_aa: CASSLGTGSTEAFF

j_call: TRBJ1-2
clone_size: .
d_call: .
v_call: TRBV7-9
cdr3_nt: TGTGCCAGCAGCATCGGACAGCACTATGGCTACACCTTC
cdr3_aa: CASSIGQHYGYTF

j_call: TRBJ2-7
clone_size: .
d_call: TRBD2
v_call: TRBV4-1
cdr3_nt: TGCGCCAGCAGCCAAGAATTGGCGGGGGGCGAGCAGTACTTC
cdr3_aa: CASSQELAGGEQYF

j_call: TRBJ2-5
clone_size: .
d_call: TRBD2
v_call: TRBV9
cdr3_nt: TGTGCCAGCAGCGGGTCACCGGGACTAGCGGCAGTACAAGAGACCCAGTACTTC
cdr3_aa: CASSGSPGLAAVQETQYF

j_call: TRBJ1-2
clone_size: .
d_call: .
v_call: TRBV6-5
cdr3_nt: TGTGCCAGCACTAAGATGGGAGGGCTTGGCTACACCTTC
cdr3_aa: CASTKMGGLGYTF

j_call: TRBJ2-1
clone_size: .
d_call: .
v_call: TRBV7-3
cdr3_nt: TGTGCCAGCAGCTTAACTCCGAGCTCCTACAATGAGCAGTTCTTC
cdr3_aa: CASSLTPSSYNEQFF

j_call: TRBJ1-2
clone_size: .
d_call: .
v_call: TRBV2
cdr3_nt: TGTGCCAGCAGTAAAGGTTCAGGCGATTATAACTATGGCTACACCTTC
cdr3_aa: CASSKGSGDYNYGYTF

j_call: TRBJ1-4
clone_size: .
d_call: .
v_call: TRBV6-1
cdr3_nt: TGTGCCAGCAGTGAAGCAGGGGGGGCTAATGAAAAACTGTTTTTT
cdr3_aa: CASSEAGGANEKLFF

j_call: TRBJ1-2
clone_size: .
d_call: .
v_call: TRBV6-5
cdr3_nt: TGTGCCAGCAGTTACGCGCCTCTGGGCAACTATGGCTACACCTTC
cdr3_aa: CASSYAPLGNYGYTF

j_call: TRBJ1-1
clone_size: .
d_call: .
v_call: TRBV6-5
cdr3_nt: TGTGCCAGCACCCCGACGACACCGAACACTGAAGCTTTCTTT
cdr3_aa: CASTPTTPNTEAFF

j_call: TRBJ1-6
clone_size: .
d_call: .
v_call: TRBV6-2/TRBV6-3
cdr3_nt: TGTGCCAGCAGTTACAAGGGAGGCAATTCACCCCTCCACTTT
cdr3_aa: CASSYKGGNSPLHF

j_call: TRBJ2-1
clone_size: .
d_call: TRBD2
v_call: TRBV2
cdr3_nt: TGTGCCAGCAGCGAGGTACTAGCGTTCCCTGGGAATGAGCAGTTCTTC
cdr3_aa: CASSEVLAFPGNEQFF

j_call: TRBJ2-7
clone_size: .
d_call: TRBD1
v_call: TRBV19
cdr3_nt: TGTGCCAGTAGTCCCGGGACAGGGATCTACGAGCAGTACTTC
cdr3_aa: CASSPGTGIYEQYF

j_call: TRBJ2-3
clone_size: .
d_call: .
v_call: TRBV7-6
cdr3_nt: TGTGCCAGCAGCTTACGGGGGGGACAGGGCCCCACAGATACGCAGTATTTT
cdr3_aa: CASSLRGGQGPTDTQYF

j_call: TRBJ2-3
clone_size: .
d_call: TRBD2
v_call: TRBV5-1
cdr3_nt: TGCGCCAGCAGCTTTGCGGGGGACCACACAGATACGCAGTATTTT
cdr3_aa: CASSFAGDHTDTQYF

j_call: TRBJ2-2
clone_size: once
d_call: .
v_call: TRBV5-4
cdr3_nt: TGTGCCAGCAGCTTGCGAACAGCGGTAACGCCGGAGCTGTTTTTT
cdr3_aa: CASSLRTAVTPELFF

j_call: TRBJ2-3
clone_size: .
d_call: TRBD1
v_call: TRBV24-1
cdr3_nt: TGTGCCACCAGTGATTTGCCCCGGGACAGGGTTTCCGATACGCAGTATTTT
cdr3_aa: CATSDLPRDRVSDTQYF

j_call: TRBJ2-7
clone_size: .
d_call: TRBD2
v_call: TRBV7-8
cdr3_nt: TGTGCCAGCAGCTTAGGGGAGGGGTCCTACGAGCAGTACTTC
cdr3_aa: CASSLGEGSYEQYF

j_call: TRBJ2-1
clone_size: .
d_call: .
v_call: TRBV9
cdr3_nt: TGTGCCAGCAGCGTAGGTTTTGACAGGGCGGGGTCCTACAATGAGCAGTTCTTC
cdr3_aa: CASSVGFDRAGSYNEQFF

j_call: TRBJ2-4
clone_size: .
d_call: .
v_call: TRBV7-9
cdr3_nt: TGTGCCAGCAGCTTAATCGGAAACATTCAGTACTTC
cdr3_aa: CASSLIGNIQYF